Listed below are T cell receptor beta chains from one sample, sequenced in a study of blood T cell repertoires in COVID-19. The assay was immunoSEQ multiplex PCR, and TCRdb's table has in-frame clones only and misses some. Here the sample spans under 250,000 clones, 80% being singletons. The sequenced material came from PBMCs or T cells enriched from blood (not recorded which). All receptors derive from a man between 25 and 39 years old with acute COVID-19. Each CDR3 is given with its conserved first and last residue. The D gene is left open where the match is weak. Some rows have no size entry. The others give once, few or many, or a class for an expanded clone.

V,size,D,J,DNA,CDR3
TRBV19,NA,NA,TRBJ1-5,TGTGCCAGTAAGGGACACAGAAACCAGCCCCAGCATTTT,CASKGHRNQPQHF
TRBV5-4,once,NA,TRBJ2-3,TGTGCCAGCAGCTTGGTAGGAAGGGGGAGGGCAGATACGCAGTATTTT,CASSLVGRGRADTQYF
TRBV3-1/TRBV3-2,once,TRBD1,TRBJ1-2,TGTGCCAGCAGCCGGGGACAGGGGGCAGATGGCTACACTTTC,CASSRGQGADGYTF
TRBV6-6,NA,TRBD1,TRBJ2-7,TGTGCCAGCAGTTACTCGAGACAGGGCTACGAGCAGTACTTC,CASSYSRQGYEQYF
TRBV7-6,few,NA,TRBJ2-1,TGTGCCAGCAGCTTAAGTTCTCAGTTCTACAATGAGCAGTTCTTC,CASSLSSQFYNEQFF
TRBV3-1/TRBV3-2,NA,TRBD2,TRBJ2-1,TGTGCCAGCAGCCCCTCGGGGGGATACTACAATGAGCAGTTCTTC,CASSPSGGYYNEQFF
TRBV19,NA,TRBD2,TRBJ2-3,TGTGCCAGTAGTTCGCCAGGGACTAGCGGGGGGTCAGATACGCAGTATTTT,CASSSPGTSGGSDTQYF
TRBV29-1,NA,NA,TRBJ2-2,TGCAGCGCTCAAACAAGCGGGCTCGGCGGGACCGGGGAGCTGTTTTTT,CSAQTSGLGGTGELFF
TRBV27,NA,TRBD1,TRBJ1-3,TGTGCCAGCAGTCCCGGACAGGGGGCCTCTGGAAACACCATATATTTT,CASSPGQGASGNTIYF
TRBV12-3/TRBV12-4,NA,NA,TRBJ1-1,TGTGCCAGCACCAAAACTATTGAAGCTTTCTTT,CASTKTIEAFF
TRBV5-1,NA,TRBD2,TRBJ2-3,TGCGCCAGCAGCTTTGGTAGCGGGGGTACAGATACGCAGTATTTT,CASSFGSGGTDTQYF
TRBV25-1,NA,NA,TRBJ1-4,TGTGCCAGCAGTGACACGAGAGCCGGGAGAGATTATGAAAAACTGTTTTTT,CASSDTRAGRDYEKLFF
TRBV6-5,NA,TRBD2,TRBJ2-3,TGTGCCAGCAGTTACTTCGGGGGGGCGCGGGATACGCAGTATTTT,CASSYFGGARDTQYF
TRBV19,NA,TRBD2,TRBJ2-2,TGTGCCAGTACCAGGACTAGCGGGGGGACCACCGGGGAGCTGTTTTTT,CASTRTSGGTTGELFF
TRBV5-1,NA,TRBD1,TRBJ2-3,TGCGCCAGCAGCTTCAGGGGGCAACCAGATACGCAGTATTTT,CASSFRGQPDTQYF
TRBV5-1,NA,NA,TRBJ2-6,TGCGCCAGCAGCTTGGACGGCACGGGCTCTGGGGCCAACGTCCTGACTTTC,CASSLDGTGSGANVLTF
TRBV2,NA,TRBD2,TRBJ2-5,TGTGCCAGCACCTACCTGGGGGGGATGGAAGAGACCCAGTACTTC,CASTYLGGMEETQYF
TRBV11-2,once,NA,TRBJ1-6,TGTGCCAGCAGCCCAGAGGCACCTTCACCCCTCCACTTT,CASSPEAPSPLHF
TRBV6-4,NA,TRBD1,TRBJ2-7,TGTGCCAGCAGTAAGGGACAGGGGAACGAGCAGTACTTC,CASSKGQGNEQYF
TRBV18,NA,TRBD2,TRBJ2-1,TGTGCCAGCTCACCACGAGGACTAGCTAATGAGCAGTTCTTC,CASSPRGLANEQFF
TRBV28,NA,NA,TRBJ1-2,TGTGCCAGCAGTACCTTTCAGGGTGGCTACACCTTC,CASSTFQGGYTF
TRBV2,few,TRBD1,TRBJ2-7,TGTGCCAGCAGTGAACAGGGGGCTGACTACGAGCAGTACTTC,CASSEQGADYEQYF
TRBV7-7,NA,NA,TRBJ2-5,TGTGCCAGCAGCCCACACGGGAAGGTCCAAGAGACCCAGTACTTC,CASSPHGKVQETQYF
TRBV5-6,NA,NA,TRBJ1-5,TGTGCCAGCAGCGTATTCCAGGGACAGCCCCAGCATTTT,CASSVFQGQPQHF
TRBV10-3,NA,TRBD2,TRBJ2-2,TGTGCCATCAGTGAGTCTCTTCGGGGGGACACCGGGGAGCTGTTTTTT,CAISESLRGDTGELFF
TRBV6-5,NA,NA,TRBJ2-3,TGTGCCAGCAGTTTCGGTAGGCGGAAGGGGCTAGATACGCAGTATTTT,CASSFGRRKGLDTQYF
TRBV4-1,NA,NA,TRBJ2-7,TGCGCCAGCAGCCAAGCCGGGACTCCCTTAATCGAGCAGTACTTC,CASSQAGTPLIEQYF
TRBV2,once,TRBD1,TRBJ1-5,TGTGCCAGCAGGGGTCAGGGGGTGAGCAATCAGCCCCAGCATTTT,CASRGQGVSNQPQHF
TRBV28,NA,NA,TRBJ2-1,TGTGCCAGCAGTCGGCAGGGGAAGACCTACAATGAGCAGTTCTTC,CASSRQGKTYNEQFF
TRBV4-1,NA,NA,TRBJ2-7,TGCGCCAGCAGCCAACGCGTCTACTACGAGCAGTACTTC,CASSQRVYYEQYF
TRBV10-2,NA,NA,TRBJ2-7,TGCGCCAGCAGTGAATCGTCTTTGGGACTCTCTTCCTACGAGCAGTACTTC,CASSESSLGLSSYEQYF
TRBV7-9,NA,TRBD2,TRBJ2-7,TGTGCCAGCAGCCCCGGGACTAGCGACACCTACGAGCAGTACTTC,CASSPGTSDTYEQYF
TRBV10-3,NA,NA,TRBJ2-3,TGTGCCATCAGTGAGTCGAAGGGGTTCGATTCTAGCACAGATACGCAGTATTTT,CAISESKGFDSSTDTQYF
TRBV27,once,NA,TRBJ1-1,TGTGCCAGCAGTTTAGGCCAGGTGAACACTGAAGCTTTCTTT,CASSLGQVNTEAFF
TRBV27,NA,TRBD2,TRBJ2-1,TGTGCCAGCAGTACAATGCTTAGCGGGGACACCTACAATGAGCAGTTCTTC,CASSTMLSGDTYNEQFF
TRBV14,NA,NA,TRBJ1-4,TGTGCCAGCAGCCACCCAGGGGTAGGCGAAAAACTGTTTTTT,CASSHPGVGEKLFF
TRBV14,NA,NA,TRBJ2-3,TGTGCCAGCAGCCAAGACGTCCGGCGGGGGCCCACAGATACGCAGTATTTT,CASSQDVRRGPTDTQYF
TRBV30,NA,TRBD2,TRBJ2-5,TGTGCCTGGAGCGTGGGACCCGGGGGGGAGACCCAGTACTTC,CAWSVGPGGETQYF
TRBV6-4,NA,NA,TRBJ1-5,TGTGCCAGCAGCAGGGACTTCAATCAGCCCCAGCATTTT,CASSRDFNQPQHF
TRBV7-9,NA,TRBD1,TRBJ2-7,TGTGCCAGCAGCATTACCACAGGGGGCATCCCTTACGAGCAGTACTTC,CASSITTGGIPYEQYF
TRBV21-1,NA,NA,TRBJ2-3,TGTGCCAGCAGCAAGGGACTAGCCACAGATACGCAGTATTTT,CASSKGLATDTQYF
TRBV19,NA,NA,TRBJ2-7,TGTGCCAGTAGAAAAGCCGCGTCCTACGAGCAGTACTTC,CASRKAASYEQYF
TRBV13,NA,NA,TRBJ2-7,TGTGCCAGCAGCAGCGGACGGATCAACACCTACGAGCAGTACTTC,CASSSGRINTYEQYF
TRBV5-1,NA,NA,TRBJ1-6,TGCGCCAGCAGCTTGGAAGGGACTACCCCTCCACCCCTCCACTTT,CASSLEGTTPPPLHF